Reported below is one T cell receptor (beta chain). The germline gene is not matched at one end of the junction; a read error may be the cause. Together with a sample-barcoded 5' primer, a J-beta primer mix was included in a second PCR lasting roughly 6 to 12 cycles. Every cDNA was tagged by a template-switch adaptor with 12 random nucleotides. MiXCR, applied by TCRdb to the 5' RACE reads, yields one record per CDR3 protein. The data contain 650,000 to 800,000 distinct CDR3 sequences, roughly 44% of them singletons. This entry belongs to a study of blood T cells in healthy people across ages. This CDR3 contains 14 residues. Healthy Caucasian individuals from Russia aged roughly 6 to 95 were enrolled as donors. The amount of total RNA extracted per sample was at least 5 micrograms.

Source material: blood. This TCR was sampled from a man in his fifties or sixties in good health. The chain recombines TRBV12-3 or TRBV12-4 with TRBJ2-7, with TRBD1 identical over 7 bases. This CDR3 reads CASSPRQGIYDQYF. The CDR3 nucleotides are TGTGCCAGCAGCCCAAGACAGGGAATCTACGATCAGTACTTC.